Each of the 10 T cell receptor beta chains below was sequenced from the same sample in a study of beta chain features in type 1 diabetes. Reverse transcription of all isolated RNA meant that expressed TCRB transcripts were sequenced. Libraries were prepared by immunoSEQ multiplex PCR; TCRdb keeps only in-frame clonotypes and omits some of them. This sample has 970,000 or so clones, with about a sixth found just once. Sequencing was done on a sample of naive CD4+ T cells from blood. The receptor source for this set is a woman aged 18-29 years in good health.

This clone was seen more than once but under ten times. This chain uses TRBV28 with TRBJ2-1; 7 nucleotides agree with TRBD2. The V segment lost 10 bases and the J segment 4 bases; nucleotides outside the gene matches: 10. CDR1 and CDR2 from the germline V gene are MDHEN and SYDVKM. This CDR3 is 14 amino acids long. CDR3 residues: CATRRTSAYNEQFF. CDR3 nucleotide sequence: TGTGCCACGCGGCGTACTAGCGCTTACAATGAGCAGTTCTTC.

The genes are TRBV7-8 and TRBJ2-3, with 8 bases that match TRBD2. The J segment lost 0 bases and the V segment lost 6 bases, leaving 8 bases of the junction unmatched. The CDR3 runs to 16 residues. The germline gives CDR1 SGHVS, CDR2 FQNEAQ. For the CDR3, the DNA is TGTGCCAGCAGGTCCGTAGCGGGAACTAGCACAGATACGCAGTATTTT. Protein sequence: CASRSVAGTSTDTQYF. The whole variable domain, filled in from reference TRBV7-8 and TRBJ2-3, reads GAGVSQSPRYKVAKRGQDVALRCDPISGHVSLFWYQQALGQGPEFLTYFQNEAQLDKSGLPSDRFFAERPEGSVSTLKIQRTQQEDSAVYLCASRSVAGTSTDTQYFGPGTRLTVL.

This clone has just a few counts. This sample includes further DNA sequences coding for the same CDR3. The V and J genes are TRBV18 and TRBJ2-3; no clear D gene. The V end lost 2 bases, the J end lost 0 bases, and 3 bases lay between the germline ends. This CDR3 has 13 amino acids. CDR1 is KGHSH, CDR2 LQKENI, per germline. The CDR3 protein is CASSPSSTDTQYF. In DNA form, the CDR3 reads TGTGCCAGCTCACCATCGAGCACAGATACGCAGTATTTT.

The V and J genes are TRBV7-6 and TRBJ1-5; TRBD1 matches 9 bases. The CDR3 length is 15 residues. J lost 5 bases, V lost 5 bases, and 7 bases had no gene match. Per the germline V gene, CDR1 is SGHVS and CDR2 is FNYEAQ. CDR3 region: CASSPGQGRYQPQHF. The CDR3 DNA is TGTGCCAGCAGCCCTGGACAGGGGCGGTATCAGCCCCAGCATTTT.

The gene calls are TRBV4-2 and TRBJ1-2, with 8 bases that match TRBD1. V shed 5 bases, J shed 8 bases, and the junction held 16 bases outside the gene matches. Germline V gene sequence: CDR1 LGHNA, CDR2 YNFKEQ. The CDR3 extends over 16 amino acids. For the CDR3, the DNA is TGTGCCAGCAGCTCACGGACAGGGTCTGGACATATAGGCTACACCTTC. Its translation is CASSSRTGSGHIGYTF.

This clone was found a few times. V is TRBV7-2 and J is TRBJ1-5, with D possibly matching TRBD1 (6 bases). Germline CDR1 is SGHTA and CDR2 is FQGNSA. Trimming took off 3 bases at V and 5 bases at J, with 8 bases between the two ends. This CDR3 is 13 amino acids long. CDR3 loop: CASSFRQDQPQHF. CDR3 DNA: TGTGCCAGCAGCTTCAGACAGGATCAGCCCCAGCATTTT.

The J gene is TRBJ2-2, the V gene TRBV2; D might be TRBD2 (5 bases). Trimming took off 4 bases at V and 1 base at J, with 10 bases between the two ends. This CDR3 comprises 15 residues. Germline V CDR1 and CDR2: SNHLY, FYNNEI. Here the CDR3 reads CASSVSGRNTGELFF. Written as DNA, the CDR3 is TGTGCCAGCAGTGTGAGCGGCCGGAACACCGGGGAGCTGTTTTTT.

V and J are TRBV15 and TRBJ2-6; D might be TRBD1 (6 bases). Germline lookup yields CDR1 LNHNV and CDR2 YYDKDF (reference sequence). The CDR3 is 15 amino acids. V was cut by 6 bases and J by 0 bases, with 9 bases left in between. The CDR3 loop is CATRIQGSGANVLTF. CDR3 in DNA: TGTGCCACCAGGATACAGGGCTCTGGGGCCAACGTCCTGACTTTC.

This clone turned up a few times. CDR3 sequence (DNA): TGTGCCAGCAAGGGTGGTGCCTACAATGAGCAGTTCTTC. Residues: CASKGGAYNEQFF. This chain joins TRBV6-1 and TRBJ2-1; D not certain. The length of the CDR3 is 13 residues. Germline V gene lookup returns CDR1 MNHNS and CDR2 SASEGT. Trimming took off 7 bases at V and 2 bases at J, with 9 bases between the two ends.

This clone was seen more than once but under ten times. The chain uses TRBV4-2 and TRBJ2-7; TRBD2 aligns across 13 bases. After removal of 6 bases from V and 5 bases from J, the junction contained 10 bases not matched to a gene. The CDR3 loop spans 16 amino acids. Germline assignment: CDR1 LGHNA and CDR2 YNFKEQ. The CDR3 nucleotides read TGTGCCAGCAGAGGACTAGCGGGAGCAGGAGCCAACGAGCAGTACTTC. This sequence encodes CASRGLAGAGANEQYF.